This TCR beta chain was captured in a study of Ad26.COV2.S vaccination and SARS-CoV-2 variants. The protocol was immunoSEQ multiplex PCR, while the TCRdb copy is restricted to in-frame clones and leaves out a portion. The sample gives around 370,000 clones, 92% of which show up once; 3% to 4% is in the top ten. The germline CDR1 and CDR2 sequences are ENHRY and SYGVKD. Trimming stripped 0 bases from V and 5 bases from J, with 13 bases between. The CDR3 sequence is 15 residues long. This clone was seen a handful of times. The chain couples TRBV10-3 to TRBJ1-1; D not resolved. The source was peripheral blood, collected after recovery from COVID-19. This receptor was obtained from a human donor who had recovered from COVID-19. CDR3 in amino acids: CAISESLDSRTEAFF. CDR3 DNA: TGTGCCATCAGTGAGTCACTAGACTCGCGGACTGAAGCTTTCTTT.